This TCR beta chain was documented in a study of T-cell memory formation after mild COVID-19. Background on the study: Largely, the TCR clusters proved donor specific.

The CDR3 has 13 residues. Germline values: CDR1 PRHDT, CDR2 FYEKMQ (reference sequence). V shed 5 bases, J shed 5 bases, and the junction held 5 bases outside the gene matches. One entry per CDR3 protein, called by TCRdb with MiXCR from the 5' RACE reads. The data show 110,000 or so distinct CDR3 sequences, 22% seen once. This clonotype came up a few times. Its antigen is not known. General study points: Second-wave clones that peaked on day 37 lacked confirmed SARS-CoV-2 specificity. A balance of CD4 and CD8 characterized clones contracting day 15 to 85, whereas later expanders leaned CD4+.

Input material: PBMCs or a T cell subset sorted from them (not recorded which). The chain links TRBV13 to TRBJ1-2, with 7 bases that match TRBD1. The TCR originated in a man between 18 and 29 years old who had mild COVID-19 (a few samples of this study predate the infection). Cell type and time point are not known. In nucleotides, the CDR3 is TGTGCCAGCAGCCCGGGACAGCTTTATGGCTACACCTTC. Protein: CASSPGQLYGYTF.